Listed here are 2 T cell receptor beta chains from one sample, sequenced in a study of cytomegalovirus exposure and HLA in healthy donors. The PCR used 60 Vbeta and 13 Jbeta primers. Method: immunoSEQ multiplex PCR; TCRdb's copy keeps in-frame clones and lacks some. Seen here are 100,000 to 150,000 clones, roughly 78% observed once, and the top ten hold around 4%. The sample comprised PBMCs. The receptors stem from a man between 25 and 39 years old in good health and CMV-seronegative.

This clone is judged medium-sized (0.01 to 0.1%). The J gene is TRBJ2-3, the V gene TRBV6-1; TRBD2 matches at 12 bases. The CDR3 totals 15 residues. Germline V gene lookup returns CDR1 MNHNS and CDR2 SASEGT. J gave up 5 bases and V 4 bases, and 4 bases lay outside the gene matches. The CDR3 spells CASSVTSGGLDTQYF. The CDR3 DNA follows: TGTGCCAGCAGTGTCACTAGCGGGGGGTTAGATACGCAGTATTTT.

This clone occurred a few times. The chain couples TRBV5-1 to TRBJ2-5; D remains unclear. This CDR3 has 13 residues. V was shortened by 0 bases and J by 4 bases, with 7 bases between the two germline ends. Germline CDR1 and CDR2: SGHRS and YFSETQ. The CDR3, as DNA: TGCGCCAGCAGCTTGGCCCCGCGAGAGACCCAGTACTTC. Protein product: CASSLAPRETQYF.